The rows below give T cell receptor beta chains drawn from one sample of a study of shared T cell receptors in the human thymus. The data were produced by immunoSEQ multiplex PCR, yet TCRdb's version contains in-frame clones alone and is incomplete. Of about 380,000 clones in the sample, 95% were seen once. Sequenced: thymocytes. Every receptor here comes from a human donor. CDR3s include the opening cysteine and the closing phenylalanine or tryptophan. The D gene is left open where the match is weak. Rows may omit the clone size; those that give it use once, few, many or a size class.

cdr3_aa: CASSLPLPGVKNNEQFF
cdr3_nt: TGTGCCAGCAGTTTGCCTCTGCCGGGAGTGAAGAACAATGAGCAGTTCTTC
d_call: -
clone_size: -
j_call: TRBJ2-1
v_call: TRBV28
cdr3_length: 17

cdr3_aa: CASRPYRQGKNIQYF
cdr3_nt: TGTGCCAGCAGGCCTTACCGACAGGGTAAAAACATTCAGTACTTC
d_call: TRBD1
clone_size: -
j_call: TRBJ2-4
v_call: TRBV6-4
cdr3_length: 15

cdr3_aa: CASSQGFSGQYNEQFF
cdr3_nt: TGCGCCAGCAGCCAAGGGTTTAGCGGGCAATACAATGAGCAGTTCTTC
d_call: TRBD2
clone_size: -
j_call: TRBJ2-1
v_call: TRBV4-1
cdr3_length: 16

cdr3_aa: CASSPSFRNWEVLPGVDEAFF
cdr3_nt: TGTGCCAGCTCACCATCATTCCGGAATTGGGAGGTTCTTCCTGGGGTGGATGAAGCTTTCTTT
d_call: -
clone_size: once
j_call: TRBJ1-1
v_call: TRBV18
cdr3_length: 21

cdr3_aa: CASSPGLAPADTQYF
cdr3_nt: TGTGCCAGCAGCCCGGGACTAGCGCCGGCAGATACGCAGTATTTT
d_call: TRBD2
clone_size: -
j_call: TRBJ2-3
v_call: TRBV5-6
cdr3_length: 15

cdr3_aa: CAWSVPRTGYSYEQYF
cdr3_nt: TGTGCCTGGAGTGTACCTCGGACAGGGTATTCCTACGAGCAGTACTTC
d_call: TRBD1
clone_size: -
j_call: TRBJ2-7
v_call: TRBV30
cdr3_length: 16

cdr3_aa: CASSIGSREGPTGDTQYF
cdr3_nt: TGTGCCAGTAGTATAGGATCAAGGGAGGGCCCCACCGGGGATACGCAGTATTTT
d_call: TRBD2
clone_size: -
j_call: TRBJ2-3
v_call: TRBV19
cdr3_length: 18

cdr3_aa: CASSLVTENTGELFF
cdr3_nt: TGTGCCAGTAGTCTGGTGACAGAGAACACCGGGGAGCTGTTTTTT
d_call: -
clone_size: -
j_call: TRBJ2-2
v_call: TRBV19
cdr3_length: 15

cdr3_aa: CASSWTGRVSGNTIYF
cdr3_nt: TGTGCCAGCAGCTGGACGGGACGGGTTTCTGGAAACACCATATATTTT
d_call: -
clone_size: once
j_call: TRBJ1-3
v_call: TRBV5-4
cdr3_length: 16

cdr3_aa: CASSPLSGRSNQPQHF
cdr3_nt: TGTGCCAGCAGCCCCCTTTCGGGCCGTAGCAATCAGCCCCAGCATTTT
d_call: -
clone_size: -
j_call: TRBJ1-5
v_call: TRBV7-8
cdr3_length: 16

cdr3_aa: CASSERPTEAFF
cdr3_nt: TGTGCCAGCAGTGAACGCCCCACTGAAGCTTTCTTT
d_call: -
clone_size: -
j_call: TRBJ1-1
v_call: TRBV2
cdr3_length: 12

cdr3_aa: CASSPPDSLMELFF
cdr3_nt: TGTGCCAGCAGTCCCCCGGACTCCCTTATGGAGCTGTTTTTT
d_call: -
clone_size: -
j_call: TRBJ2-2
v_call: TRBV27
cdr3_length: 14

cdr3_aa: CASRTDGWPGEKLFF
cdr3_nt: TGTGCCAGCAGGACAGACGGGTGGCCAGGTGAAAAACTGTTTTTT
d_call: -
clone_size: -
j_call: TRBJ1-4
v_call: TRBV28
cdr3_length: 15

cdr3_aa: CSVVGQGKGYTF
cdr3_nt: TGCAGCGTCGTGGGACAGGGAAAGGGCTACACCTTC
d_call: TRBD1
clone_size: -
j_call: TRBJ1-2
v_call: TRBV29-1
cdr3_length: 12

cdr3_aa: CASSSPGTRTGGANVLTF
cdr3_nt: TGTGCCAGCAGCTCCCCCGGGACCAGGACGGGTGGGGCCAACGTCCTGACTTTC
d_call: -
clone_size: -
j_call: TRBJ2-6
v_call: TRBV4-2
cdr3_length: 18

cdr3_aa: CASSEPSGGNTIYF
cdr3_nt: TGTGCCAGCAGCGAGCCCTCAGGAGGAAACACCATATATTTT
d_call: -
clone_size: -
j_call: TRBJ1-3
v_call: TRBV5-4
cdr3_length: 14

cdr3_aa: CASSQDRGLAGKTTDTQYF
cdr3_nt: TGTGCCAGCAGCCAAGATCGGGGACTAGCGGGGAAAACCACAGATACGCAGTATTTT
d_call: TRBD2
clone_size: -
j_call: TRBJ2-3
v_call: TRBV4-2
cdr3_length: 19

cdr3_aa: CASIQGNGYTF
cdr3_nt: TGCGCCAGCATACAGGGAAATGGCTACACCTTC
d_call: -
clone_size: -
j_call: TRBJ1-2
v_call: TRBV10-2
cdr3_length: 11

cdr3_aa: CASSPLTGVWLTDTQYF
cdr3_nt: TGTGCCAGCAGCCCCCTGACAGGGGTTTGGCTCACAGATACGCAGTATTTT
d_call: TRBD1
clone_size: -
j_call: TRBJ2-3
v_call: TRBV28
cdr3_length: 17

cdr3_aa: CASSLAGDEQYF
cdr3_nt: TGTGCCAGCAGCTTAGCAGGGGACGAGCAGTACTTC
d_call: -
clone_size: -
j_call: TRBJ2-7
v_call: TRBV7-2
cdr3_length: 12

cdr3_aa: CAATSPETQYF
cdr3_nt: TGTGCCGCGACTAGCCCCGAGACCCAGTACTTC
d_call: TRBD2
clone_size: once
j_call: TRBJ2-5
v_call: TRBV10-3
cdr3_length: 11

cdr3_aa: CASSQAGRSYGYTF
cdr3_nt: TGTGCCAGCAGCCAGGCCGGCAGATCCTATGGCTACACCTTC
d_call: -
clone_size: -
j_call: TRBJ1-2
v_call: TRBV4-2
cdr3_length: 14

cdr3_aa: CASSKGGGRGGSAYEQYF
cdr3_nt: TGTGCCAGCAGCAAAGGAGGGGGCAGGGGTGGTAGCGCCTACGAGCAGTACTTC
d_call: -
clone_size: -
j_call: TRBJ2-7
v_call: TRBV21-1
cdr3_length: 18

cdr3_aa: CASSIARTGDPETQYF
cdr3_nt: TGTGCCAGTAGTATAGCCAGGACAGGGGACCCAGAGACCCAGTACTTC
d_call: TRBD1
clone_size: -
j_call: TRBJ2-5
v_call: TRBV19
cdr3_length: 16

cdr3_aa: CASSQRKRDSDYEQYF
cdr3_nt: TGTGCCAGTAGCCAACGAAAAAGGGACTCCGACTACGAGCAGTACTTC
d_call: -
clone_size: -
j_call: TRBJ2-7
v_call: TRBV19
cdr3_length: 16

cdr3_aa: CASGPLGTGELFF
cdr3_nt: TGTGCCAGCGGGCCTCTGGGCACCGGGGAGCTGTTTTTT
d_call: -
clone_size: -
j_call: TRBJ2-2
v_call: TRBV9
cdr3_length: 13

cdr3_aa: CAISESQREGHYEQYF
cdr3_nt: TGTGCCATCAGTGAGTCCCAGCGGGAGGGCCACTACGAGCAGTACTTC
d_call: TRBD2
clone_size: -
j_call: TRBJ2-7
v_call: TRBV10-3
cdr3_length: 16

cdr3_aa: CASSFGGLAYEQYF
cdr3_nt: TGTGCCAGCAGCTTCGGGGGACTCGCTTACGAGCAGTACTTC
d_call: -
clone_size: -
j_call: TRBJ2-7
v_call: TRBV5-5
cdr3_length: 14

cdr3_aa: CASSQDLGSEGDTQYF
cdr3_nt: TGCGCCAGCAGCCAAGATCTGGGCAGTGAGGGGGATACGCAGTATTTT
d_call: -
clone_size: -
j_call: TRBJ2-3
v_call: TRBV4-1
cdr3_length: 16

cdr3_aa: CASSLEAGKGGNTIYF
cdr3_nt: TGTGCCAGCAGCTTGGAGGCGGGGAAAGGTGGAAACACCATATATTTT
d_call: -
clone_size: -
j_call: TRBJ1-3
v_call: TRBV5-6
cdr3_length: 16

cdr3_aa: CATSSRTGKAGYTF
cdr3_nt: TGTGCCACCAGCTCCCGGACAGGGAAGGCTGGCTACACCTTC
d_call: TRBD1
clone_size: -
j_call: TRBJ1-2
v_call: TRBV15
cdr3_length: 14

cdr3_aa: CASSLRDSGNTIYF
cdr3_nt: TGCGCCAGCAGCTTGAGAGACTCTGGAAACACCATATATTTT
d_call: -
clone_size: -
j_call: TRBJ1-3
v_call: TRBV5-1
cdr3_length: 14

cdr3_aa: CASSTEWYNEQFF
cdr3_nt: TGTGCCAGTAGTACAGAGTGGTACAATGAGCAGTTCTTC
d_call: -
clone_size: -
j_call: TRBJ2-1
v_call: TRBV19
cdr3_length: 13

cdr3_aa: CASSVGQENTEAFF
cdr3_nt: TGTGCCAGCAGCGTAGGGCAGGAAAACACTGAAGCTTTCTTT
d_call: -
clone_size: -
j_call: TRBJ1-1
v_call: TRBV9
cdr3_length: 14

cdr3_aa: CASSQVNGRLVDGEQFF
cdr3_nt: TGTGCCAGCAGCCAAGTAAATGGGCGACTAGTGGATGGTGAGCAGTTCTTC
d_call: -
clone_size: -
j_call: TRBJ2-1
v_call: TRBV4-2
cdr3_length: 17

cdr3_aa: CASSLMGGTDTQYF
cdr3_nt: TGTGCCAGCAGCTTAATGGGGGGCACAGATACGCAGTATTTT
d_call: -
clone_size: -
j_call: TRBJ2-3
v_call: TRBV7-2
cdr3_length: 14

cdr3_aa: CASSPWGSTDTQYF
cdr3_nt: TGCGCCAGCAGCCCCTGGGGGAGCACAGATACGCAGTATTTT
d_call: -
clone_size: -
j_call: TRBJ2-3
v_call: TRBV4-3
cdr3_length: 14

cdr3_aa: CASSLYPWESGSYEQYF
cdr3_nt: TGTGCCAGCAGTTTATACCCCTGGGAGTCGGGCTCCTACGAGCAGTACTTC
d_call: -
clone_size: -
j_call: TRBJ2-7
v_call: TRBV28
cdr3_length: 17

cdr3_aa: CASSDNLGLAGGPSEQYF
cdr3_nt: TGCGCCAGCAGCGACAACCTGGGACTAGCGGGAGGGCCCTCGGAGCAGTACTTC
d_call: TRBD2
clone_size: -
j_call: TRBJ2-7
v_call: TRBV5-1
cdr3_length: 18

cdr3_aa: CASTPGQGWAYEQYF
cdr3_nt: TGTGCCAGTACCCCGGGACAGGGGTGGGCCTACGAGCAGTACTTC
d_call: TRBD1
clone_size: once
j_call: TRBJ2-7
v_call: TRBV19
cdr3_length: 15

cdr3_aa: CASGAESTDTQYF
cdr3_nt: TGCGCCAGCGGGGCGGAAAGCACAGATACGCAGTATTTT
d_call: -
clone_size: -
j_call: TRBJ2-3
v_call: TRBV10-2
cdr3_length: 13

cdr3_aa: CASSQGGNEQFF
cdr3_nt: TGTGCCAGCAGCCAAGGGGGGAATGAGCAGTTCTTC
d_call: -
clone_size: -
j_call: TRBJ2-1
v_call: TRBV14
cdr3_length: 12

cdr3_aa: CASSYLWGSPETQYF
cdr3_nt: TGTGCCAGCAGTTACCTTTGGGGTAGTCCAGAGACCCAGTACTTC
d_call: -
clone_size: -
j_call: TRBJ2-5
v_call: TRBV6-6
cdr3_length: 15

cdr3_aa: CASSQSSRLGAKNIQYF
cdr3_nt: TGCGCCAGCAGCCAAAGTTCGAGGCTTGGGGCCAAAAACATTCAGTACTTC
d_call: -
clone_size: -
j_call: TRBJ2-4
v_call: TRBV4-3
cdr3_length: 17

cdr3_aa: CASSRTTTSGRVDEQYF
cdr3_nt: TGTGCCAGCAGCCGGACCACTACTAGCGGGAGGGTGGACGAGCAGTACTTC
d_call: TRBD2
clone_size: -
j_call: TRBJ2-7
v_call: TRBV5-6
cdr3_length: 17

cdr3_aa: CASSSGGKWEQYF
cdr3_nt: TGTGCCAGCAGCTCAGGGGGCAAGTGGGAGCAGTACTTC
d_call: TRBD1
clone_size: few
j_call: TRBJ2-7
v_call: TRBV7-9
cdr3_length: 13

cdr3_aa: CASGMHVRDIPFQETQYF
cdr3_nt: TGTGCCAGCGGTATGCATGTCCGGGACATACCTTTTCAAGAGACCCAGTACTTC
d_call: -
clone_size: -
j_call: TRBJ2-5
v_call: TRBV28
cdr3_length: 18

cdr3_aa: CASSSIIAGANVLTF
cdr3_nt: TGTGCCAGCAGTTCCATTATTGCTGGGGCCAACGTCCTGACTTTC
d_call: -
clone_size: -
j_call: TRBJ2-6
v_call: TRBV27
cdr3_length: 15

cdr3_aa: CASSFLTGYEQYF
cdr3_nt: TGTGCCAGCAGCTTCCTGACCGGCTACGAGCAGTACTTC
d_call: -
clone_size: -
j_call: TRBJ2-7
v_call: TRBV7-9
cdr3_length: 13

cdr3_aa: CASSPKSTSTDTQYF
cdr3_nt: TGTGCCAGCAGCCCTAAATCAACTAGCACAGATACGCAGTATTTT
d_call: -
clone_size: -
j_call: TRBJ2-3
v_call: TRBV7-9
cdr3_length: 15

cdr3_aa: CASSPPSGPYNEQFF
cdr3_nt: TGTGCCAGCAGTCCCCCTAGCGGGCCTTACAATGAGCAGTTCTTC
d_call: TRBD2
clone_size: -
j_call: TRBJ2-1
v_call: TRBV7-9
cdr3_length: 15

cdr3_aa: CASSFGLGGYNEQFF
cdr3_nt: TGTGCCAGCAGTTTCGGACTAGGGGGCTACAATGAGCAGTTCTTC
d_call: -
clone_size: once
j_call: TRBJ2-1
v_call: TRBV28
cdr3_length: 15

cdr3_aa: CASSPGQTNYGYTF
cdr3_nt: TGTGCCAGCAGTCCGGGACAAACTAACTATGGCTACACCTTC
d_call: -
clone_size: -
j_call: TRBJ1-2
v_call: TRBV28
cdr3_length: 14

cdr3_aa: CASSQGGTYQGSTEAFF
cdr3_nt: TGCGCCAGCAGCCAGGGGGGGACGTATCAGGGGAGTACTGAAGCTTTCTTT
d_call: -
clone_size: -
j_call: TRBJ1-1
v_call: TRBV4-3
cdr3_length: 17